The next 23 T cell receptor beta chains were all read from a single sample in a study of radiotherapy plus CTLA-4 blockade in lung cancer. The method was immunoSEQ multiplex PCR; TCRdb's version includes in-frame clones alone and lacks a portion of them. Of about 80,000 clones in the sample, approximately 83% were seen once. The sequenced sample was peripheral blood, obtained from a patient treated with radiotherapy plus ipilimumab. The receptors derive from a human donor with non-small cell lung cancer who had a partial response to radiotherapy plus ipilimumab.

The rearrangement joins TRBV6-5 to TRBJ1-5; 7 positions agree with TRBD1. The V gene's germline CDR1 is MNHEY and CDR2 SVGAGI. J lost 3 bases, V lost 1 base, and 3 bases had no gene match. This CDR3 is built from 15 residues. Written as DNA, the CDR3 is TGTGCCAGCAGTTACTGGGGACAGAACAATCAGCCCCAGCATTTT. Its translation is CASSYWGQNNQPQHF.

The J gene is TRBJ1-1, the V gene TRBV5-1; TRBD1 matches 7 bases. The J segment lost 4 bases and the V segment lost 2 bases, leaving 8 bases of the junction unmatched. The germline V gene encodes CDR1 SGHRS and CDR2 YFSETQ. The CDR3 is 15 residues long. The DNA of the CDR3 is TGCGCCAGCAGCTTTGAACCACAGGGGAGCACTGAAGCTTTCTTT. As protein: CASSFEPQGSTEAFF.

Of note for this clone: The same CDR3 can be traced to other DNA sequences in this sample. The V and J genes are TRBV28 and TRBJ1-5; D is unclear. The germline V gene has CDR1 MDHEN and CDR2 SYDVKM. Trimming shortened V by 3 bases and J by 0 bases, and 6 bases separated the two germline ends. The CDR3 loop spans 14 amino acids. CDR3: CASSFGDSNQPQHF. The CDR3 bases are TGTGCCAGCAGTTTTGGAGATAGCAATCAGCCCCAGCATTTT.

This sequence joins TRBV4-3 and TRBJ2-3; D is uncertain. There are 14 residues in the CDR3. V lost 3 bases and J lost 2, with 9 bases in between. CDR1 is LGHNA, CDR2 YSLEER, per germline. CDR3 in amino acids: CASSQRLVTDTQYF. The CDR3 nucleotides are TGCGCCAGCAGCCAGAGACTTGTCACAGATACGCAGTATTTT.

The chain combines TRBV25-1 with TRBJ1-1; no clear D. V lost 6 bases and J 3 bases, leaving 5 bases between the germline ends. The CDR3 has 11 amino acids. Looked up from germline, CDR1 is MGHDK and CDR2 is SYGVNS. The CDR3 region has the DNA TGTGCCAGCAGCCTATACACTGAAGCTTTCTTT. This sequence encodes CASSLYTEAFF. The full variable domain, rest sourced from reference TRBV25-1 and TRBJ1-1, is EADIYQTPRYLVIGTGKKITLECSQTMGHDKMYWYQQDPGMELHLIHYSYGVNSTEKGDLSSESTVSRIRTEHFPLTLESARPSHTSQYLCASSLYTEAFFGQGTRLTVV.

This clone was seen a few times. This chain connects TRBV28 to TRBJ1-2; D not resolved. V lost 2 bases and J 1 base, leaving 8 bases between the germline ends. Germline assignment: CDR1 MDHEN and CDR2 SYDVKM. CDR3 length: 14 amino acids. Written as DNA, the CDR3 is TGTGCCAGCAGTTTACCGGGTCTTAACTATGGCTACACCTTC. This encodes CASSLPGLNYGYTF.

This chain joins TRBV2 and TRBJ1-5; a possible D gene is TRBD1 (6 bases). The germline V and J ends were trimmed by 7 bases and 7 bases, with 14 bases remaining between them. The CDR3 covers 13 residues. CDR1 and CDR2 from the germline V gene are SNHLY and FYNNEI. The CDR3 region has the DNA TGTGCCAGCAACAGGGAGAGTAAACAGCCCCAGCATTTT. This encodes CASNRESKQPQHF.

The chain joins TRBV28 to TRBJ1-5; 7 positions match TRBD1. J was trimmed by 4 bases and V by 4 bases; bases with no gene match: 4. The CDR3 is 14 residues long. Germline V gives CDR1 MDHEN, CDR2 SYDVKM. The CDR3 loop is CASSWDSTNQPQHF. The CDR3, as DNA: TGTGCCAGCAGTTGGGACAGCACGAATCAGCCCCAGCATTTT.

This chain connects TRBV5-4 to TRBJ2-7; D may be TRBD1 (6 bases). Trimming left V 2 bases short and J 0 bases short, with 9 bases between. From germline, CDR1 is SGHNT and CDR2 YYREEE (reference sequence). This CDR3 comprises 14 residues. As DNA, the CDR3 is TGTGCCAGCAGCTTACGGGACAACTCCTACGAGCAGTACTTC. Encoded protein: CASSLRDNSYEQYF.

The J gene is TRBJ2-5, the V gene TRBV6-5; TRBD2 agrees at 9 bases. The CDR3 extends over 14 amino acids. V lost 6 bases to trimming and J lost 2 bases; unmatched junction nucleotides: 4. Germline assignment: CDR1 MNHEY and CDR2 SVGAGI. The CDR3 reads CASSRLAVQETQYF. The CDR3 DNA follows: TGTGCCAGCAGCCGACTAGCGGTACAAGAGACCCAGTACTTC.

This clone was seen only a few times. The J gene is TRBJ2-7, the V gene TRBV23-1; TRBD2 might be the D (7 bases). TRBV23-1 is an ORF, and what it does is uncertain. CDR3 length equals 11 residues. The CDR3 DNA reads TGCGGGGGGCTAGCGGACTACGAGCAGTACGTC. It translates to CGGLADYEQYV.

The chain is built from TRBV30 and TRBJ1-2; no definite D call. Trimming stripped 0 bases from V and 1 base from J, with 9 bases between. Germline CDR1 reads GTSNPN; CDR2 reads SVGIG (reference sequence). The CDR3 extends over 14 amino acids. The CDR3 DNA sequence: TGTGCCTGGAGTGTGGAGGTTATTAACTATGGCTACACCTTC. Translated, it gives CAWSVEVINYGYTF.

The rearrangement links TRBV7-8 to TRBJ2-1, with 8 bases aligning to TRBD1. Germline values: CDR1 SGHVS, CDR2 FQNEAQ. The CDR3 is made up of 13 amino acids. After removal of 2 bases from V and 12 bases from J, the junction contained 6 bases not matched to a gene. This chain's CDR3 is CASSLRQGRGQFF. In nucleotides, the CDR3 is TGTGCCAGCAGCTTAAGACAGGGGCGTGGGCAGTTCTTC.

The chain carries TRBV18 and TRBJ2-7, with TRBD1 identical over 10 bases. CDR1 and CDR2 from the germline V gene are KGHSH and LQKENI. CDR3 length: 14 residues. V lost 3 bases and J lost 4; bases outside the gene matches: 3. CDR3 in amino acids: CASSPSGQGYEQYV. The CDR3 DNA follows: TGTGCCAGCTCACCTTCGGGACAGGGGTACGAGCAGTACGTC.

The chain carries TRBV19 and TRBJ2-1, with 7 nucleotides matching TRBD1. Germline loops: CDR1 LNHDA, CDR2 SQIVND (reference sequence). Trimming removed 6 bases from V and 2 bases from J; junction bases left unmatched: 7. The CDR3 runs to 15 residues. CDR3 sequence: CASRIDRATYNEQFF. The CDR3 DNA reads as TGTGCCAGTAGGATCGACAGGGCCACCTACAATGAGCAGTTCTTC.

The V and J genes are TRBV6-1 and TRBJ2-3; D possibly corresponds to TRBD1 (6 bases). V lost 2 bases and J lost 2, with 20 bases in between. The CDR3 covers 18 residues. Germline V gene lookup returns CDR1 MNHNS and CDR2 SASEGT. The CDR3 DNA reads TGTGCCAGCAGTGAAACGCTCGAGACAGGCGACTCCACAGATACGCAGTATTTT. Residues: CASSETLETGDSTDTQYF.

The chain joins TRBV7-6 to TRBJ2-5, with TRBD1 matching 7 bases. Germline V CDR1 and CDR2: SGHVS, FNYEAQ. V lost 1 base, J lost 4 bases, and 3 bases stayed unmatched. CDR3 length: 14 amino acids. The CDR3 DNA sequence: TGTGCCAGCAGCTTAGGGACAGGTTCAGAGACCCAGTACTTC. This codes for CASSLGTGSETQYF.

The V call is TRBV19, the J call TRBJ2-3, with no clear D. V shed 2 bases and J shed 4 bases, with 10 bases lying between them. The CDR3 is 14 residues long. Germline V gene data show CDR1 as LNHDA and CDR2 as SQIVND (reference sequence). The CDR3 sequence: CASSIRTNSDTQYF. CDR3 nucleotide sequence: TGTGCCAGTAGTATACGAACAAATTCAGATACGCAGTATTTT.

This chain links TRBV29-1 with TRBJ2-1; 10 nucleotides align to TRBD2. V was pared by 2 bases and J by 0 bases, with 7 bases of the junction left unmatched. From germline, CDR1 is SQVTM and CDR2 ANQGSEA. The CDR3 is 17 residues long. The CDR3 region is CSVEFWTSGHSYNEQFF. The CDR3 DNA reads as TGCAGCGTTGAATTTTGGACTAGCGGACACTCCTACAATGAGCAGTTCTTC.

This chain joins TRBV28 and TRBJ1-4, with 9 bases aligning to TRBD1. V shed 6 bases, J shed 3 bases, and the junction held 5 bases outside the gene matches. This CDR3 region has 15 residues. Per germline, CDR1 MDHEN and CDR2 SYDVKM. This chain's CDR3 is CASRLQGASNEKLFF. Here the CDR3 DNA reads TGTGCCAGCAGGTTACAGGGGGCGTCTAATGAAAAACTGTTTTTT.

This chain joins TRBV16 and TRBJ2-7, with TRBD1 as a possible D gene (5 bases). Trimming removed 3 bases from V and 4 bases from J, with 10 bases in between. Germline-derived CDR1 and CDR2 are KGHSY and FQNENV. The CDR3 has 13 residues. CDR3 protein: CASSHYPGYEQYV. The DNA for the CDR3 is TGTGCCAGCAGCCACTACCCAGGGTACGAGCAGTACGTC.

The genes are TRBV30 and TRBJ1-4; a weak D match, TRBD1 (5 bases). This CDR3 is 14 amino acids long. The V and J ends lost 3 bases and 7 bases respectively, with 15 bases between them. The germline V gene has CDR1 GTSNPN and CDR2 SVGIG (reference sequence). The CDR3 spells CAWSLQGVGEKLFF. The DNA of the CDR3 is TGTGCCTGGAGCTTACAAGGGGTCGGTGAAAAACTGTTTTTT.

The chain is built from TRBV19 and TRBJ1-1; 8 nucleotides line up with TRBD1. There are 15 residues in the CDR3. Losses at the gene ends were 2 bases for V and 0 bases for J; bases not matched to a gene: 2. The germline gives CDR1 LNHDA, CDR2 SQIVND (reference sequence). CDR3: CASSIQGQVNTEAFF. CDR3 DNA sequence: TGTGCCAGTAGTATACAGGGACAGGTGAACACTGAAGCTTTCTTT.